Listed below are T cell receptor beta chains from one sample, sequenced in a study of immune cell composition in non-small cell lung cancer. Only in-frame clones appear in the TCRdb table, and some are missing; sequencing was by immunoSEQ multiplex PCR. This table holds over 1,500 clones, just over 75% found once. Sequencing used lung tumor tissue. The receptors come from a human donor with non-small cell lung cancer. CDR3s include the opening cysteine and the closing phenylalanine or tryptophan. D genes are given only for firm matches. The size of a clone is reported for some rows only, either as once, few or many, or as a class for expanded clones.

J: TRBJ2-1
D: NA
V: TRBV25-1
size: NA
DNA: TGTGCCAGCAGTTCCATAGCGGGCACAGGGGGCAATGAGCAGTTCTTC
CDR3: CASSSIAGTGGNEQFF

J: TRBJ2-3
D: NA
V: TRBV18
size: NA
DNA: TGTGCCAGCTCACGGCTTGGTGGCGGGCCAGGCACAGATACGCAGTATTTT
CDR3: CASSRLGGGPGTDTQYF

J: TRBJ1-4
D: NA
V: TRBV6-5
size: NA
DNA: TGTGCCAGCAGTTACACGACAGGAGCTAATGAAAAACTGTTTTTT
CDR3: CASSYTTGANEKLFF

J: TRBJ2-5
D: TRBD2
V: TRBV4-3
size: NA
DNA: TGCGCCAGCAGCCAAGATTGGACTAGCGGGGGGACGTTCCAAGAGACCCAGTACTTC
CDR3: CASSQDWTSGGTFQETQYF

J: TRBJ2-7
D: TRBD1
V: TRBV5-1
size: NA
DNA: TGCGCCAGCAGCCTTCGCCCTTCGGGACAGACCTACGAGCAGTACTTC
CDR3: CASSLRPSGQTYEQYF

J: TRBJ1-1
D: NA
V: TRBV6-1
size: NA
DNA: TGTGCCAGCAGTCCCCAGGGAGGGGTCACTGAAGCTTTCTTT
CDR3: CASSPQGGVTEAFF

J: TRBJ1-5
D: NA
V: TRBV28
size: once
DNA: TGTGCCAGCAGTTTCTGGGACACATCGTACTCTAATCAGCCCCAGCATTTT
CDR3: CASSFWDTSYSNQPQHF

J: TRBJ1-2
D: NA
V: TRBV15
size: NA
DNA: TGTGCCACCAGCAGGGACTCGCAGGGGAGCTATGGCTACACCTTC
CDR3: CATSRDSQGSYGYTF

J: TRBJ2-1
D: TRBD2
V: TRBV7-9
size: few
DNA: TGTGCCAGCAGCTCCGGACTAGCGGGAGGTCGAGGCAATGAGCAGTTCTTC
CDR3: CASSSGLAGGRGNEQFF

J: TRBJ2-2
D: NA
V: TRBV11-2
size: few
DNA: TGTGCCAGCACCACTAATGAGGGTCAGGGGGAGCTGTTTTTT
CDR3: CASTTNEGQGELFF

J: TRBJ2-5
D: TRBD1
V: TRBV5-1
size: NA
DNA: TGCGCCAGCAGCGCGACAGGGGGCGAGGGAGAGACCCAGTACTTC
CDR3: CASSATGGEGETQYF

J: TRBJ2-2
D: NA
V: TRBV11-1
size: NA
DNA: TGTGCCAGCAGCTTAACACAGGGTGGTACCGGGGAGCTGTTTTTT
CDR3: CASSLTQGGTGELFF

J: TRBJ2-5
D: NA
V: TRBV18
size: NA
DNA: TGTGCCAGCTCACCACGGGGCCAGGGGGGAGAGACCCAGTACTTC
CDR3: CASSPRGQGGETQYF

J: TRBJ2-2
D: TRBD1
V: TRBV12-5
size: NA
DNA: TGTGCTAGTGGTTTGGTAGAGGGGGCCAACACCGGGGAGCTGTTTTTT
CDR3: CASGLVEGANTGELFF

J: TRBJ1-1
D: TRBD1
V: TRBV5-1
size: NA
DNA: TGCGCCAGCAGCCAGTACACAGGGGCGACTGAAGCTTTCTTT
CDR3: CASSQYTGATEAFF

J: TRBJ1-4
D: NA
V: TRBV28
size: NA
DNA: TGTGCCAGCAGTGCGACAGGAACTAATGAAAAACTGTTTTTT
CDR3: CASSATGTNEKLFF

J: TRBJ1-6
D: NA
V: TRBV5-6
size: NA
DNA: TGTGCCAGCAGCACCGTCGGGCCCCGGCGGGATAATTCACCCCTCCACTTT
CDR3: CASSTVGPRRDNSPLHF

J: TRBJ2-3
D: NA
V: TRBV19
size: NA
DNA: TGTGCCAGTAGTATCGCACAGGGCACAGATACGCAGTATTTT
CDR3: CASSIAQGTDTQYF

J: TRBJ1-4
D: NA
V: TRBV28
size: NA
DNA: TGTGCCAGCAGTTTATCCTCAGGGGCCACCATTGCAACTAATGAAAAACTGTTTTTT
CDR3: CASSLSSGATIATNEKLFF

J: TRBJ2-7
D: NA
V: TRBV5-6
size: few
DNA: TGTGCCAGCAGCGGTGGGCCTCCGGTCACGGCCGAGCAGTACTTC
CDR3: CASSGGPPVTAEQYF

J: TRBJ1-3
D: NA
V: TRBV4-1
size: NA
DNA: TGCGCCAGCAGCCAAGATGGGCTTAACTCTGGAAACACCATATATTTT
CDR3: CASSQDGLNSGNTIYF

J: TRBJ2-3
D: NA
V: TRBV21-1
size: NA
DNA: TGTGCCAGCCCACCAGACAGGGCGGGATTCGGGGATACGCAGTATTTT
CDR3: CASPPDRAGFGDTQYF

J: TRBJ2-7
D: TRBD1
V: TRBV29-1
size: NA
DNA: TGCAGCGTGGAGGGACAGGGGGCCTACGAGCAGTACTTC
CDR3: CSVEGQGAYEQYF

J: TRBJ2-3
D: NA
V: TRBV5-1
size: few
DNA: TGCGCCAGCAGCTTGCAACTCGGCACAGATACGCAGTATTTT
CDR3: CASSLQLGTDTQYF

J: TRBJ2-7
D: NA
V: TRBV6-1
size: NA
DNA: TGTGCCACCAACCGTCTAGCCGTCTCCTACGAGCAGTACTTC
CDR3: CATNRLAVSYEQYF

J: TRBJ1-1
D: NA
V: TRBV7-8
size: NA
DNA: TGTGCCAGCAGCCGTGGAGAGGGACAGAACACTGAAGCTTTCTTT
CDR3: CASSRGEGQNTEAFF

J: TRBJ1-5
D: TRBD1
V: TRBV28
size: NA
DNA: TGTGCCAGCAGGGGACAGGGACCCAATCAGCCCCAGCATTTT
CDR3: CASRGQGPNQPQHF

J: TRBJ2-5
D: NA
V: TRBV7-2
size: NA
DNA: TGTGCCAGCAGCCCCCGCCAGGGTGGGAAAGAGACCCAGTACTTC
CDR3: CASSPRQGGKETQYF

J: TRBJ2-7
D: NA
V: TRBV30
size: NA
DNA: TGTGCCTGGAGTGTTGGAGGGAGCCCCTACGAGCAGTACTTC
CDR3: CAWSVGGSPYEQYF

J: TRBJ2-1
D: NA
V: TRBV7-3
size: NA
DNA: TGTGCCAGCAGCTTGAGTCACCCCATGGAGCAGTTCTTC
CDR3: CASSLSHPMEQFF

J: TRBJ2-2
D: NA
V: TRBV5-4
size: few
DNA: TGTGCCAGCAGCTACCGGACCGAGGGCCGGGAGCTGTTTTTT
CDR3: CASSYRTEGRELFF

J: TRBJ1-1
D: NA
V: TRBV29-1
size: large
DNA: TGCAGCGTTGAAGATGCAGGGGCCGGGAACACTGAAGCTTTCTTT
CDR3: CSVEDAGAGNTEAFF

J: TRBJ2-1
D: NA
V: TRBV12-2
size: NA
DNA: TGTGCAAGTCGCTTAGTGGAGGAGCGGGCACCCTACAATGAGCAGTTCTTC
CDR3: CASRLVEERAPYNEQFF

J: TRBJ2-5
D: NA
V: TRBV11-1
size: NA
DNA: TGTGCCAGCAGCCTCACTAGAGAAGAGACCCAGTACTTC
CDR3: CASSLTREETQYF

J: TRBJ2-3
D: TRBD2
V: TRBV11-1
size: few
DNA: TGTGCCAGCAGCTTCTCCCTTCGGACTAGCAAAGATACGCAGTATTTT
CDR3: CASSFSLRTSKDTQYF

J: TRBJ2-5
D: TRBD2
V: TRBV25-1
size: NA
DNA: TGTGCCAGCAGTGAATCGTGGGAGGGAGAGACCCAGTACTTC
CDR3: CASSESWEGETQYF

J: TRBJ2-3
D: NA
V: TRBV2
size: large
DNA: TGTGCCAGCAACAGTGACTACACAGATACGCAGTATTTT
CDR3: CASNSDYTDTQYF

J: TRBJ2-3
D: TRBD2
V: TRBV2
size: NA
DNA: TGTGCCAGCAGTTCCTTCACGGGAGGGATCACAGATACGCAGTATTTT
CDR3: CASSSFTGGITDTQYF

J: TRBJ1-6
D: TRBD1
V: TRBV6-6
size: NA
DNA: TGTGCCAGCGTCAGGGGACAGGGGAATTCACCCCTCCACTTT
CDR3: CASVRGQGNSPLHF

J: TRBJ2-2
D: NA
V: TRBV11-2
size: once
DNA: TGTGCCAGCAGCCCCGACTCAAACACCGGGGAGCTGTTTTTT
CDR3: CASSPDSNTGELFF